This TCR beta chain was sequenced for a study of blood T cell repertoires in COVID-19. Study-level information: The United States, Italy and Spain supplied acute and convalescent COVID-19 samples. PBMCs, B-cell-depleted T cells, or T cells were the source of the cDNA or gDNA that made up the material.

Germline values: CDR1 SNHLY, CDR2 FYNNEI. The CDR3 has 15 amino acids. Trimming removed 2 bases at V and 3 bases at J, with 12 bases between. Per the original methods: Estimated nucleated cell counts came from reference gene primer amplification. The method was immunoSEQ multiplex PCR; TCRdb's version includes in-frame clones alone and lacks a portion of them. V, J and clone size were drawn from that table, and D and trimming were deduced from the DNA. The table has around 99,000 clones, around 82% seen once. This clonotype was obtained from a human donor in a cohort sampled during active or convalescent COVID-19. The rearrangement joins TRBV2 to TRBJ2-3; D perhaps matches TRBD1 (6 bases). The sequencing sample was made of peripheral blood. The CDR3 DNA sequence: TGTGCCAGCAGTGAAATGGGACACCGAACAGATACGCAGTATTTT. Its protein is CASSEMGHRTDTQYF.